The next 24 T cell receptor beta chains were all read from a single sample in a study of T cells in Graves' hyperthyroidism and ophthalmopathy (dated by TCRdb to about 2019). Libraries were constructed by multiplex PCR. The instrument was an Illumina HiSeq 2000. Amplification of TCR beta CDR3 regions was carried out from RNA transcripts. The first round of RT-PCR for the TCR CDR3 was performed with the HTBI primer set and the Qiagen OneStep RT-PCR kit. TCRdb redid the processing of the public reads, applying fastp at Q25 and MiXCR, and retained in-frame beta chains. Duplicate CDR3 protein sequences are folded into a single record with the most common DNA and genes. This sample comprises under 250,000 distinct CDR3 sequences, about 24% of them detected only once. The ten largest clones add up to around 32% of the sample. The sample comprised blood. The receptors were gathered from a woman in her thirties or forties with Graves' ophthalmopathy.

Comments on this clonotype: Relative to the germline gene, one junction end is altered; a read error may explain this. The rearrangement uses TRBV27 and TRBJ1-2; unclear D gene. The CDR3 totals 13 residues. The germline CDR1 and CDR2 sequences are MNHEY and SMNVEV (reference sequence). CDR3 region: CASSFLSGYGYIF. The CDR3 DNA follows: TGTGCCAGCAGTTTCCTCAGCGGCTATGGCTACATCTTC.

The sample holds many counts of this clonotype. The chain carries TRBV2 and TRBJ2-7, with D possibly TRBD1 on 5 matching bases. CDR3 size: 13 residues. Trimming cost V 2 bases and J 5 bases, with 10 bases left between them. Germline-derived CDR1 and CDR2 are SNHLY and FYNNEI. CDR3 coding DNA: TGTGCCAGCAGTGAATCTGGGGCTCACGAGCAGTACTTC. Amino acids: CASSESGAHEQYF.

V gene TRBV12-3 or TRBV12-4 combines with J gene TRBJ1-3; D not resolved. There are 13 residues in the CDR3. Trimming pared 3 bases from V and 2 bases from J, leaving 5 bases between. CDR3 coding DNA: TGTGCCAGCAGTTTCTTAGCTGGAAACACCATATATTTT. The encoded protein is CASSFLAGNTIYF.

This clonotype was recorded at least ten times. The chain links TRBV6-5 to TRBJ1-5, with D maybe TRBD1 (6 bases). Germline-derived CDR1 and CDR2 are MNHEY and SVGAGI. This CDR3 spans 12 amino acids. V was trimmed by 7 bases and J by 7 bases, leaving 11 bases between them. This chain's CDR3 is CASTQGGQPQHF. CDR3 in DNA: TGTGCCAGCACCCAAGGGGGGCAGCCCCAGCATTTT.

This clonotype was seen many times. The rearrangement uses TRBV5-5 and TRBJ2-5, with D unresolved. V shed 4 bases and J shed 3 bases, with 16 bases lying between them. Germline CDR1 and CDR2: SGHKS and YYEKEE (reference sequence). The CDR3 is 15 amino acids. CDR3 nucleotides: TGTGCCAGCAGCCCACACGCAACGCAGGAAGAGACCCAGTACTTC. Translated, it gives CASSPHATQEETQYF.

This clonotype appeared many times. This chain joins TRBV30 and TRBJ2-7; possible D gene TRBD1, 6 bases. V dropped 0 bases and J dropped 4 bases, with 7 bases sitting between them. The CDR3 length is 12 residues. Looked up from germline, CDR1 is GTSNPN and CDR2 is SVGIG (reference sequence). CDR3 sequence: CAWSVQGYEQYF. The CDR3 region has the DNA TGTGCCTGGAGTGTACAGGGTTACGAGCAGTACTTC.

This clonotype has ten or more counts. This rearrangement joins TRBV20-1 to TRBJ2-3, with no clear D. This CDR3 region has 15 residues. Germline V CDR1 and CDR2: DFQATT, SNEGSKA (reference sequence). The ends were cut back, 0 bases at V and 2 bases at J, with 12 bases in the middle. The CDR3 coding sequence is TGCAGTGCTAGAGATCTGGTACGCCACACAGATACGCAGTATTTT. This translates into CSARDLVRHTDTQYF.

This clonotype was seen many times. The chain combines TRBV6-5 with TRBJ2-7, with D uncertain. The CDR3 extends over 13 amino acids. Trimming removed 4 bases at V and 1 base at J, with 8 bases between. The germline V gene encodes CDR1 MNHEY and CDR2 SVGAGI. CDR3 region: CASSFGESYEQYF. CDR3 coding DNA: TGTGCCAGCAGTTTCGGTGAATCCTACGAGCAGTACTTC.

This clonotype was seen at least ten times. This sequence joins TRBV25-1 and TRBJ2-5, with D perhaps TRBD2 (5 bases). Germline values: CDR1 MGHDK, CDR2 SYGVNS. The V gene lost 2 bases and the J gene lost 1 base, with 14 bases spanning the gap. CDR3 length: 16 residues. CDR3: CASSEIPLAGQETQYF. The CDR3 nucleotides read TGTGCCAGCAGTGAAATCCCCCTAGCAGGCCAAGAGACCCAGTACTTC. The whole variable domain, remainder taken from reference TRBV25-1 and TRBJ2-5, is EADIYQTPRYLVIGTGKKITLECSQTMGHDKMYWYQQDPGMELHLIHYSYGVNSTEKGDLSSESTVSRIRTEHFPLTLESARPSHTSQYLCASSEIPLAGQETQYFGPGTRLLVL.

This clonotype came up many times. The genes are TRBV20-1 and TRBJ1-1; possible D gene TRBD1, 6 bases. The germline gives CDR1 DFQATT, CDR2 SNEGSKA (reference sequence). This CDR3 region has 11 residues. In DNA, the CDR3 is TGCAATGCCATAGGGGGGCCTGAAGCTTTCTTT. Its translation is CNAIGGPEAFF.

This clonotype was observed many times. J is TRBJ1-5 and V is TRBV4-1; tentative D call: TRBD1 (6 bases). Trimming removed 5 bases from V and 5 bases from J, with 16 bases in between. Germline V CDR1 and CDR2: MGHRA, YSYEKL. The CDR3 sequence is 15 residues long. CDR3 DNA: TGCGCCAGCAGCTCCGAGACAGGAACTTATCAGCCCCAGCATTTT. Translated, it gives CASSSETGTYQPQHF.

This clonotype has ten or more counts. The junction departs from germline at one end; a sequencing error may be responsible. This chain joins TRBV7-2 and TRBJ1-5; D possibly corresponds to TRBD1 (6 bases). The CDR3 runs 15 residues. From germline, CDR1 is SGHTA and CDR2 FQGNSA. The DNA of the CDR3 is TGTGCCAGCAGTTTAGCCGGGGGCAGCAATCAGCCCCAGCATTTT. This codes for CASSLAGGSNQPQHF. Full variable domain (remainder filled in from reference TRBV7-2 and TRBJ1-5): GAGVSQSPSNKVTEKGKDVELRCDPISGHTALYWYRQSLGQGLEFLIYFQGNSAPDKSGLPSDRFSAERTGGSVSTLTIQRTQQEDSAVYLCASSLAGGSNQPQHFGDGTRLSIL.

Ten or more counts support this clonotype. The CDR3 loop reads CASSSRGLAESTDTQYF. The DNA for the CDR3 is TGTGCCAGCAGCTCGCGGGGACTAGCGGAAAGCACAGATACGCAGTATTTT. The J gene is TRBJ2-3, the V gene TRBV13, with 11 bases aligning to TRBD2. Trimming took 4 bases from V and 0 from J; bases not matched to a gene: 6. The CDR3 is 17 amino acids. The V gene's germline CDR1 is PRHDT and CDR2 FYEKMQ (reference sequence).

This clonotype was found many times. The chain uses TRBV10-3 and TRBJ2-7; 7 nucleotides match TRBD1. Germline CDR1 reads ENHRY; CDR2 reads SYGVKD. J lost 0 bases, V lost 11 bases, and 10 bases had no gene match. CDR3 length: 14 residues. This chain's CDR3 is CASFTGVSSYEQYF. In nucleotides, the CDR3 is TGTGCCTCTTTTACAGGGGTAAGCTCCTACGAGCAGTACTTC.

This clonotype came up many times. The chain employs TRBV4-1 and TRBJ2-6; D is ambiguous. This CDR3 region has 18 residues. V gave up 0 bases and J gave up 0 bases, with 12 bases separating them. CDR1 is MGHRA, CDR2 YSYEKL, per germline. The CDR3 loop is CASSQEAAISSGANVLTF. CDR3 sequence (DNA): TGCGCCAGCAGCCAAGAAGCCGCCATCTCCTCTGGGGCCAACGTCCTGACTTTC.

This sequence joins TRBV28 and TRBJ2-7, with TRBD2 matching over 7 bases. With V trimmed by 10 bases and J by 7 bases, 13 bases remained unmatched. Germline lookup yields CDR1 MDHEN and CDR2 SYDVKM. The CDR3 is 13 residues long. In DNA, the CDR3 is TGTGCCACCTGCGAGCGGGACTTACGGGAGCAGTACTTC. It yields the protein CATCERDLREQYF.

This clonotype appeared many times. The V gene is TRBV10-3, the J gene TRBJ1-1, with D maybe TRBD1 (5 bases). The CDR3 runs to 14 residues. The germline V gene has CDR1 ENHRY and CDR2 SYGVKD. Trimming took off 0 bases at V and 5 bases at J, with 10 bases between the two ends. CDR3 nucleotide sequence: TGTGCCATCAGTGAGTCGGGGGAAGGGACTGAAGCTTTCTTT. Protein: CAISESGEGTEAFF.

There are many counts of this clonotype. V usage is TRBV28 and J usage is TRBJ2-7, with 7 bases aligning to TRBD1. CDR1 is MDHEN and CDR2 is SYDVKM in the germline V gene. Germline trimming cut 6 bases from V and 5 bases from J; bases unmatched to any gene: 10. The CDR3 has 14 residues. CDR3 nucleotides: TGTGCCAGCAGACCCGGACAGGACCTGAACGAGCAGTACTTC. Translating gives CASRPGQDLNEQYF.

This clonotype was seen only once. This chain links TRBV13 with TRBJ2-7; perhaps D is TRBD1 or TRBD2 (5 bases each). The CDR3 contains 14 residues. V lost 3 bases and J 3 bases, leaving 12 bases between the germline ends. Germline assignment: CDR1 PRHDT and CDR2 FYEKMQ (reference sequence). The CDR3 reads CASSFGVGVYEQYF. In DNA, the CDR3 is TGTGCCAGCAGCTTTGGCGTGGGGGTCTACGAGCAGTACTTC.

Ten or more counts support this clonotype. The rearrangement uses TRBV13 and TRBJ2-7; 10 nucleotides align to TRBD1. Per germline, CDR1 PRHDT and CDR2 FYEKMQ (reference sequence). The CDR3 is 15 amino acids. V shed 5 bases, J shed 3 bases, and the junction held 7 bases outside the gene matches. The CDR3 coding sequence is TGTGCCAGCAGCAATCGGGACAGGGGAGACTACGAGCAGTACTTC. This sequence encodes CASSNRDRGDYEQYF.

In DNA, the CDR3 is TGTGCCAGCAGCCTGGACAGGGTACCTTTCTCTGGAAACACCATATATTTT. Amino acid sequence: CASSLDRVPFSGNTIYF. The chain has TRBV12-3 or TRBV12-4 and TRBJ1-3; 8 nucleotides line up with TRBD1. CDR3 length equals 17 residues. J lost 0 bases, V lost 6 bases, and 10 bases had no gene match.

This chain links TRBV10-3 with TRBJ1-1; D uncertain. There are 14 residues in the CDR3. Germline V gives CDR1 ENHRY, CDR2 SYGVKD. Trimming took off 6 bases at V and 5 bases at J, with 16 bases between the two ends. CDR3 DNA sequence: TGTGCCATCAGCCCCGGGCCCTCGGGGACTGAAGCTTTCTTT. It codes for CAISPGPSGTEAFF.

At least ten counts were recorded for this clonotype. The CDR3 region has the DNA TGCGCCACCTCGGACGGGCCTAACTATGGCTACACCTTC. It translates to CATSDGPNYGYTF. The chain uses TRBV5-1 and TRBJ1-2; no clear D. Germline CDR1 SGHRS, CDR2 YFSETQ. The V end was cut by 9 bases, the J end by 0 bases, with 12 bases between. The length of the CDR3 is 13 residues.

This clonotype was recorded at least ten times. The chain links TRBV6-1 to TRBJ2-7; perhaps TRBD1 as D (5 bases). V lost 3 bases and J 0 bases, leaving 15 bases between the germline ends. The germline CDR1 and CDR2 sequences are MNHNS and SASEGT. CDR3 size: 16 residues. CDR3 in amino acids: CASSEILDTSSYEQYF. The CDR3 DNA follows: TGTGCCAGCAGTGAGATTCTGGACACGAGCTCCTACGAGCAGTACTTC.